This section outlines one T cell receptor beta chain sequence together with its context. The data were obtained in a study of cytomegalovirus exposure and HLA in healthy donors. Germline loops: CDR1 SGHKS, CDR2 YYEKEE (reference sequence). With 7 bases removed from V and 0 bases from J, the gap between germline ends came to 5 bases. This CDR3 region has 11 residues. Sequencing used immunoSEQ multiplex PCR; TCRdb keeps in-frame clones, though not all of them. The sample comprises 300,000 or so clones, roughly 86% of which are singletons, and around 0.88% rests with the top ten. The sequencing input was PBMCs. The source of this sequence is a man aged 25 to 40 in good health and CMV-seronegative. J is TRBJ2-7 and V is TRBV5-5; no clear D. CDR3 nucleotides: TGTGCCAGCGGCCGCTCCTACGAGCAGTACTTC. It encodes CASGRSYEQYF.